This T cell receptor beta chain was sequenced for a study of shared clonotypes between healthy human individuals. CDR3 length: 14 residues. V was shortened by 6 bases and J by 2 bases, with 12 bases between the two germline ends. Germline-derived CDR1 and CDR2 are KGHSH and LQKENI. Profiling relied on immunoSEQ multiplex PCR, and the TCRdb table lists in-frame clones only, not all of them. This sample has over a million clones, with around 95% found just once. Note on this clone: Its antigen remains unidentified.

General study points: A generally larger estimated richness was seen in naive subsets than in memory subsets. Sampling involved blood alone; tissue repertoires likely differ.

The sequenced material came from naive CD4+ T cells sorted from blood. Stated subset: CD45RA+ positively selected. V gene TRBV18 combines with J gene TRBJ2-3; D is unresolved. This TCR was recovered from a man younger than 40 in good health. The chain's CDR3 is CASSPTWDTDTQYF. CDR3 in DNA: TGTGCCAGCTCCCCTACATGGGACACAGATACGCAGTATTTT.